Below, one T cell receptor beta chain is given with its context. The sample belongs to a study of T cell responses to AZD1222 COVID-19 vaccine. CDR1 is SGHAT, CDR2 FQNNGV, per germline. V lost 4 bases and J lost 6; bases outside the gene matches: 7. This CDR3 is built from 17 residues. Sequencing was performed with immunoSEQ multiplex PCR; in TCRdb, only in-frame clones are kept and a portion is missing. The profile shows roughly 150,000 clones, roughly 92% of them singletons. This clonotype originated in an adult in good health. The chain couples TRBV11-2 to TRBJ2-3; 16 nucleotides line up with TRBD2. This specimen consisted of peripheral blood, obtained on day 0 of AZD1222 vaccination. In DNA form, the CDR3 reads TGTGCCAGCAGCTCGGGACTAGCGGGGGGGCTGGTGGATACGCAGTATTTT. Its translation is CASSSGLAGGLVDTQYF. The variable domain in full, with the rest retrieved from reference TRBV11-2 and TRBJ2-3, is EAGVAQSPRYKIIEKRQSVAFWCNPISGHATLYWYQQILGQGPKLLIQFQNNGVVDDSQLPKDRFSAERLKGVDSTLKIQPAKLEDSAVYLCASSSGLAGGLVDTQYFGPGTRLTVL.